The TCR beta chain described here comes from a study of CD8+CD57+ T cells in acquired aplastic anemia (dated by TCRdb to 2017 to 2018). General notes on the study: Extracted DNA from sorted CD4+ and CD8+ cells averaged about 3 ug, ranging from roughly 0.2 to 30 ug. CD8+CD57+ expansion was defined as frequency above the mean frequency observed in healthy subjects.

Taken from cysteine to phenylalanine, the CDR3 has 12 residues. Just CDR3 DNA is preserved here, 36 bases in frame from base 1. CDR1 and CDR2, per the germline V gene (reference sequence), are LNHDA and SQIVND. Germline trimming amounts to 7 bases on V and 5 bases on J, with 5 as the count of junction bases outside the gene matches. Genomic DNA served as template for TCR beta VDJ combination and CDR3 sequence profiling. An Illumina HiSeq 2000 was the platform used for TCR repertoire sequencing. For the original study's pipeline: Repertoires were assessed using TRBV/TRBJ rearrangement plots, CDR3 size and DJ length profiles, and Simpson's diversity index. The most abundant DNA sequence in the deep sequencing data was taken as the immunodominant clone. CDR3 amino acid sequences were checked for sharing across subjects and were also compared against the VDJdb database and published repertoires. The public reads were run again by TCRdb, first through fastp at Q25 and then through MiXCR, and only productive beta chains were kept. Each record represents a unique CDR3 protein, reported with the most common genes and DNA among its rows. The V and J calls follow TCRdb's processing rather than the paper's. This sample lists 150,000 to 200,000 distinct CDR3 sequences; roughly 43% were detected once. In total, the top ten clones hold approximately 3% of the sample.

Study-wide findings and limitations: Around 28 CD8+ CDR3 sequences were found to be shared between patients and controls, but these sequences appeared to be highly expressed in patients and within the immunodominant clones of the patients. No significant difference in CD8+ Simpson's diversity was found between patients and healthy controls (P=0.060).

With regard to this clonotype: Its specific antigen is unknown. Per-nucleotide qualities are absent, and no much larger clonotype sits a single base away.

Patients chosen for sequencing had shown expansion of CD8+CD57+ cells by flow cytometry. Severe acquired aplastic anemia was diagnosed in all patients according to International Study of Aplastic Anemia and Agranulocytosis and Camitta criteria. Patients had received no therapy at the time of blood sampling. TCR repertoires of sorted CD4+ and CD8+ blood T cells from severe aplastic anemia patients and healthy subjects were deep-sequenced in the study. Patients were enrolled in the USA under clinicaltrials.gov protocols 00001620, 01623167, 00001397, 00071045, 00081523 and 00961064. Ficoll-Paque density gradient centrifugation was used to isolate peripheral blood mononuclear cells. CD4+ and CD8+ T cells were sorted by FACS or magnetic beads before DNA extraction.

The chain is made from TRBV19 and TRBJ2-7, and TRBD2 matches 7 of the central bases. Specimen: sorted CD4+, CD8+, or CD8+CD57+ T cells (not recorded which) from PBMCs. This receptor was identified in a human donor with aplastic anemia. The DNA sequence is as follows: TGTGCCAGTACAGCGGGGAACCACGAGCAGTACTTC. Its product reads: CASTAGNHEQYF. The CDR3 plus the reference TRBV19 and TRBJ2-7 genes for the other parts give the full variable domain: DGGITQSPKYLFRKEGQNVTLSCEQNLNHDAMYWYRQDPGQGLRLIYYSQIVNDFQKGDIAEGYSVSREKKESFPLTVTSAQKNPTAFYLCASTAGNHEQYFGPGTRLTVT.